This T cell receptor (beta chain) was sequenced during a study of cytomegalovirus exposure and HLA in healthy donors. V lost 4 bases to trimming and J lost 0 bases; unmatched junction nucleotides: 9. Germline V gives CDR1 SGHTA, CDR2 FQGNSA. The CDR3 has 17 amino acids. Amplification used 60 Vbeta primers and 13 Jbeta primers. Using immunoSEQ multiplex PCR, the repertoire was profiled, and TCRdb retains in-frame clones only, with some absent. The sample has around 130,000 clones; approximately 78% are singletons. With regard to this clone: Its specificity is not known.

Regarding the study as a whole: A later analysis showed TCR association rates differing by HLA locus, peaking at DRB1 and lowest at HLA-C. Excluded: some indistinguishable V segments such as TRBV6-2 and TRBV6-3.

The gene calls are TRBV7-2 and TRBJ2-5; 9 bases align to TRBD2. The material sequenced was PBMCs. This TCR was recovered from a human donor in good health. CDR3 sequence reads: CASSSGPLAGYQETQYF. The CDR3 bases are TGTGCCAGCAGCTCCGGTCCCCTAGCGGGGTACCAAGAGACCCAGTACTTC.